This T cell receptor (beta chain) was recovered during a study of blood T cell repertoires in COVID-19. For the study at large: T cells, B-cell-depleted T cells, or PBMCs provided the cDNA or gDNA that served as material.

The V and J ends lost 5 bases and 4 bases respectively, with 14 bases between them. CDR1 is MNHEY, CDR2 SVGAGI, per germline. There are 15 residues in the CDR3. Authors' data handling: From reference gene primer amplification, estimates of nucleated cell counts were derived. Using immunoSEQ multiplex PCR, the repertoire was profiled, and TCRdb retains in-frame clones only, with some absent. The V and J calls and clone size are taken from that table; D and trimming were inferred from the DNA. This repertoire shows roughly 250,000 clones, about 90% found once; its top ten account for just under 6.5%. This TCR was recovered from a woman aged 25 to 39 with acute COVID-19. Sequenced material: PBMCs or T cells enriched from blood (not recorded which). The chain links TRBV6-5 to TRBJ2-2, with D possibly matching TRBD2 (6 bases). CDR3 DNA sequence: TGTGCCAGCAGTCGCGGGATCCCGTTCACCGGGGAGCTGTTTTTT. This gives the protein CASSRGIPFTGELFF.